This TCR beta chain was identified in a study of T cells expressing NK-cell markers. TCRdb reanalyzed the 5' RACE reads and collapses them to one entry per CDR3 protein, without DNA. The sample data list roughly 390,000 distinct CDR3 sequences. This CDR3 has 16 amino acids. Germline V gene sequence: CDR1 LGHDT, CDR2 YNNKEL (reference sequence). Sequencing was carried out using blood T cells: a sorted CD56 or NKG2C T cell subset, CD4+ or CD8+ T cells, or bulk PBMC T cells (not recorded which). The chain has TRBV3-1 and TRBJ1-5; TCRdb's assignment of TRBD1 cannot be checked, as there is no DNA. This TCR derives from a man aged 18 to 69 in good health. The CDR3 protein is CASSPGQGNSNQPQHF. The full variable domain, in which reference TRBV3-1 and TRBJ1-5 provide the parts outside the CDR3, is DTAVSQTPKYLVTQMGNDKSIKCEQNLGHDTMYWYKQDSKKFLKIMFSYNNKELIINETVPNRFSPKSPDKAHLNLHINSLELGDSAVYFCASSPGQGNSNQPQHFGDGTRLSIL.